This TCR beta chain was identified in a study of shared clonotypes between healthy human individuals. General study findings and limits: Sequencing depth was expected to influence donor clonotype sharing. Around 5.4% of naive CD4 clonotypes were common to four donors.

It was CD45RO-negative cells, positively selected for CCR7, that made up naive CD8 cells, with terminally differentiated effector memory CD45RA+ cells excluded. At a deep level, the assay was run. For every subset, genomic DNA was evenly distributed across several immunoSEQ plates. The protocol was immunoSEQ multiplex PCR, while the TCRdb copy is restricted to in-frame clones and leaves out a portion. Here the sample spans approximately 840,000 clones, approximately 97% being singletons. A word on this clone: Its target is not known.

The CDR3 runs 11 residues. V gave up 6 bases and J gave up 8 bases, with 10 bases separating them. Germline V CDR1 and CDR2: SNHLY, FYNNEI. Sequenced input: naive CD8+ T cells sorted from blood. J is TRBJ1-2 and V is TRBV2; D is uncertain. The sequence was collected from a man aged 25-45 years in good health. The CDR3: CASRDPSGYTF. CDR3 nucleotides: TGTGCCAGCAGGGACCCGTCCGGCTACACCTTC.